A single T cell receptor beta chain is shown here with its context. Other DNA sequences from this sample encode an identical CDR3 as well. Enrollment of patients from Seattle took place during active infection, with longitudinal follow-up. Per the study methods: Amplification with reference gene primers provided the estimates of nucleated cell counts. Measured with immunoSEQ multiplex PCR; TCRdb has only the in-frame clones, and not every one. D and trimming come from the DNA, and the V and J calls and clone size come from that table. This sample has more than 300,000 clones, with around 87% found just once. This specimen comes from a study of blood T cell repertoires in COVID-19. Study as a whole: Sites across the United States, Italy and Spain contributed samples from acute and convalescent COVID-19. The cDNA or gDNA used as material had been derived from T cells, B-cell-depleted T cells, or PBMCs.

Germline lookup yields CDR1 SGHTA and CDR2 FQGNSA. Trimming shortened V by 3 bases and J by 1 base, and 10 bases separated the two germline ends. CDR3 length: 14 residues. The chain combines TRBV7-2 with TRBJ2-7; D is perhaps TRBD1 (6 bases). Sequencing was carried out using peripheral blood. The sequence came from a woman in her 30s with COVID-19, enrolled during active disease. CDR3 bases: TGTGCCAGCAGCTTTGGCAGGGGTTCCTACGAGCAGTACTTC. It codes for CASSFGRGSYEQYF.